This T cell receptor beta chain was obtained from a study of T cells in Graves' hyperthyroidism and ophthalmopathy. Germline V gives CDR1 SGHVS, CDR2 FQNEAQ. The CDR3 has 18 amino acids. Study conclusions and caveats: Blood also contained most expanded thyroid clonotypes above 0.001.

Template material for amplifying TCR beta CDR3 regions consisted of RNA transcripts. First-round RT-PCR of the TCR CDR3 relied on the HTBI primer set. TCRdb re-analysed the multiplex PCR reads in MiXCR, keeping a single row per CDR3 protein. This table has roughly 56,000 distinct CDR3 sequences, around half appearing once. Turning to this clonotype: Its target is unknown. The junction does not match germline at one end; this may be a read error.

Sequenced: blood. The V call is TRBV7-8, the J call TRBJ1-5; TRBD1 matches 9 bases. The sequence derives from a woman aged 25 to 39 with Graves' ophthalmopathy. CDR3 nucleotides: TGCGCCAGCAGCCAAGCCGAACCGGGACAGGGAGGCAATCAGCCCCAGCATTTT. It encodes CASSQAEPGQGGNQPQHF.